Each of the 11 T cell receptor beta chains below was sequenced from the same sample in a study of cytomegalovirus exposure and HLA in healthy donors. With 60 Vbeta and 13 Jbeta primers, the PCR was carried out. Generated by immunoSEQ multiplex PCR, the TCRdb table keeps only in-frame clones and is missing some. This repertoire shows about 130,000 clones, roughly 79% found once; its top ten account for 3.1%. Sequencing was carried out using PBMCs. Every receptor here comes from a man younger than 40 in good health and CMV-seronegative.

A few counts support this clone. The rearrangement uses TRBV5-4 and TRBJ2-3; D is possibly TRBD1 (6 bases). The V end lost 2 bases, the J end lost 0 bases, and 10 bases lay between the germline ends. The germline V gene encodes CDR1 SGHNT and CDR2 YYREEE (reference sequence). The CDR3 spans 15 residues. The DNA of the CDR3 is TGTGCCAGCAGCTTAGGGACACGCAGCACAGATACGCAGTATTTT. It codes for CASSLGTRSTDTQYF.

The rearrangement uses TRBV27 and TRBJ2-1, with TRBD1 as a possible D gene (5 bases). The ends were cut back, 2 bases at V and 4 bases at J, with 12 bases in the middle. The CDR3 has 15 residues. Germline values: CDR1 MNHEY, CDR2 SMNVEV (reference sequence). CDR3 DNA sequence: TGTGCCAGCAGTTTAGGGCTCAAGGGGTACAATGAGCAGTTCTTC. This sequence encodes CASSLGLKGYNEQFF.

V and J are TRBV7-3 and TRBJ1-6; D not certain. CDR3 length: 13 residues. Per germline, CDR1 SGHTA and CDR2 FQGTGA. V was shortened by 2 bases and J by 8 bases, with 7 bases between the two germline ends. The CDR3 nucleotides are TGTGCCAGCAGCTTAGGCCGGGATTCACCCCTCCACTTT. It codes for CASSLGRDSPLHF.

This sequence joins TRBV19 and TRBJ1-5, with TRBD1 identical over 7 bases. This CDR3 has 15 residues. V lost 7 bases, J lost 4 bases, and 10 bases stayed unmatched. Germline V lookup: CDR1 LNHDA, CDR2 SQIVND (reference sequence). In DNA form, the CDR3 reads TGTGCCAGTACCCGGGGACAGAAAATTAATCAGCCCCAGCATTTT. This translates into CASTRGQKINQPQHF.

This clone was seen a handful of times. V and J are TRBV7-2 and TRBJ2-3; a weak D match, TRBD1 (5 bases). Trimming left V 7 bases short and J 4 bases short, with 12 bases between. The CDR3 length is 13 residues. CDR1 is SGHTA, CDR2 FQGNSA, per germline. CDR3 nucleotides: TGTGCCAGCACCTTTAGGGGTTCAGATACGCAGTATTTT. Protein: CASTFRGSDTQYF.

The chain's CDR3 is CASSEILAGDPPGELFF. The DNA of the CDR3 is TGTGCCAGCAGTGAAATCTTGGCGGGAGACCCACCCGGGGAGCTGTTTTTT. The V and J genes are TRBV6-1 and TRBJ2-2, with 7 bases aligning to TRBD2. Trimming took 2 bases from V and 6 from J; bases not matched to a gene: 12. From germline, CDR1 is MNHNS and CDR2 SASEGT. The CDR3 is 17 amino acids.

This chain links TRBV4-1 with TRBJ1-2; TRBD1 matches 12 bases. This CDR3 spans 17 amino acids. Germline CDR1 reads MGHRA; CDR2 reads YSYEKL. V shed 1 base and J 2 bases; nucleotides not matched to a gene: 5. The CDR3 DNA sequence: TGCGCCAGCAGCCAAGTGGGACAGGGGGCGTCGAACTATGGCTACACCTTC. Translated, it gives CASSQVGQGASNYGYTF.

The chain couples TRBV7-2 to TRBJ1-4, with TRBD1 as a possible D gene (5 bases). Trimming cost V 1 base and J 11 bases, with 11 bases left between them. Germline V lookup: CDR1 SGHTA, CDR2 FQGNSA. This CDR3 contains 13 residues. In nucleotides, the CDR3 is TGTGCCAGCAGCTTAGACGGGGGGAACAAACTGTTTTTT. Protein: CASSLDGGNKLFF. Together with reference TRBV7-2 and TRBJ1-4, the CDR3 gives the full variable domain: GAGVSQSPSNKVTEKGKDVELRCDPISGHTALYWYRQSLGQGLEFLIYFQGNSAPDKSGLPSDRFSAERTGGSVSTLTIQRTQQEDSAVYLCASSLDGGNKLFFGSGTQLSVL.

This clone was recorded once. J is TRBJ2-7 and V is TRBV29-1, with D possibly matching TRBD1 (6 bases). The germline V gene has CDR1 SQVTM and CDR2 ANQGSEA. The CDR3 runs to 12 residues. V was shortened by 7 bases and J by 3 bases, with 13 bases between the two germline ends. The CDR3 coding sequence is TGCAGCGCCTCCACAGGGTTCTACGAGCAGTACTTC. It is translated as CSASTGFYEQYF.

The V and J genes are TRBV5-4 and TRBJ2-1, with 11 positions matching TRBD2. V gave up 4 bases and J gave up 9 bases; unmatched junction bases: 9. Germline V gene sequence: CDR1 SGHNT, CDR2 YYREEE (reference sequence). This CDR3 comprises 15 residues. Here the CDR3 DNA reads TGTGCCAGCAGCCTTAGCGGGAGGGGGGATGTTGAGCAGTTCTTC. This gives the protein CASSLSGRGDVEQFF.

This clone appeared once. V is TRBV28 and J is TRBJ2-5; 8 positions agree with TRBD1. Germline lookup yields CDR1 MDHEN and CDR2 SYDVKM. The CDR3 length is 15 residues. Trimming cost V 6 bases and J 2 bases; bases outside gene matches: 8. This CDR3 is CASRYRDRWQETQYF. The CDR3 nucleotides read TGTGCCAGCAGATACCGGGACAGGTGGCAAGAGACCCAGTACTTC.